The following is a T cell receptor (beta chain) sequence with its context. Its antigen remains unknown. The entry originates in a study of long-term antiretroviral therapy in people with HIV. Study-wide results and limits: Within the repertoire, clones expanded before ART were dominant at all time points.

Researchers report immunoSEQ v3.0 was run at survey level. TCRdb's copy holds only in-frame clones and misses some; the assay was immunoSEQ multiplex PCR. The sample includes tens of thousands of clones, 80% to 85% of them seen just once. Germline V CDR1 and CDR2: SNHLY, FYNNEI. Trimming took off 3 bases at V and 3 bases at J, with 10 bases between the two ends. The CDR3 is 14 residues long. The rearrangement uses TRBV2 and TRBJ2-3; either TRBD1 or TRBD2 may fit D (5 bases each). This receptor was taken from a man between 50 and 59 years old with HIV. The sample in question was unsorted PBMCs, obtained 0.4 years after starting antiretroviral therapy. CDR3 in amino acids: CASSDGEGTDTQYF. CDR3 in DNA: TGTGCCAGCAGTGATGGTGAGGGGACAGATACGCAGTATTTT.